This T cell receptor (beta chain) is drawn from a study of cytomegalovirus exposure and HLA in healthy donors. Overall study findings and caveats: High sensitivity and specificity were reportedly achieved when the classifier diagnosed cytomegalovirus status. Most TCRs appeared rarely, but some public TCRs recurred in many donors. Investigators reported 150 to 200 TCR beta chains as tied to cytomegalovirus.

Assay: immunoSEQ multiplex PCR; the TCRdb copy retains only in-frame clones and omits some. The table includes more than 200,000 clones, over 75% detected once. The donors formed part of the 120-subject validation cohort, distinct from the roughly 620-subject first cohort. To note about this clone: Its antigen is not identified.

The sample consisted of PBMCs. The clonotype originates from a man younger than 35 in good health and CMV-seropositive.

CDR3 DNA sequence: TGTGCCAGCAGCCTTGGAAGGACCTTCCGCCACGAGCAGTACTTC. Translated, it gives CASSLGRTFRHEQYF. V gene TRBV5-6 combines with J gene TRBJ2-7; the D is unclear. Looked up from germline, CDR1 is SGHDT and CDR2 is YYEEEE. The CDR3 sequence is 15 residues long. Trimming took off 4 bases at V and 5 bases at J, with 19 bases between the two ends.